The following is a T cell receptor (beta chain) sequence with its context. Its antigen is not identified. These data originate in a study of CD8 T cells in ankylosing spondylitis. Making the TCR beta libraries involved quantitative 5'-RACE with molecular barcodes. TCRdb redid the calling of the 5' RACE reads with MiXCR, one entry per CDR3 protein. The table records 250,000 or so distinct CDR3 sequences, roughly a quarter of them present only once. Study-wide results and limits: Clones linked to disease, bearing a CD8+ phenotype, were relatively rare in peripheral blood. A TCR beta motif made of 7 to 9 highly homologous variants seemed typical of ankylosing spondylitis blood. The study looked at matched synovial fluid samples from ankylosing spondylitis patients. Disease-linked clones were reported to be significantly enriched there.

After removal of 4 bases from V and 4 bases from J, the junction contained 7 bases not matched to a gene. Germline V gene data show CDR1 as SGHNT and CDR2 as YYREEE (reference sequence). The CDR3 totals 15 residues. The sequenced sample consisted of blood, either unsorted or a sorted T cell fraction (not recorded which). The TCR sequence derives from a male donor with ankylosing spondylitis or in good health (not recorded which). The V call is TRBV5-4, the J call TRBJ2-1; 8 positions match TRBD1. CDR3 DNA sequence: TGTGCCAGCAGCCGCAAGACAGGGGAGTACAATGAGCAGTTCTTC. Amino acid sequence: CASSRKTGEYNEQFF.